This T cell receptor (beta chain) is drawn from a study of blood T cell repertoires in COVID-19 (dated by TCRdb to 2019 to 2021). Turning to the overall study: Samples from collaborators originated in the United States, Italy and Spain and spanned both the acute and convalescent phases of COVID-19. The repertoires were released in a freely available public database meant as a resource for research on the immune response to SARS-CoV-2. The samples were drawn from two sources: the first 160 participants of the ongoing ImmuneRACE study, and 950 to 1,500 subjects contributed by 6 global collaborators. HLA class I and class II types, where available, came from metadata supplied by the sample provider rather than from assay-based typing. A de-identified subject ID, COVID-19 status, age in years and sex were almost always included in the sample metadata. The dataset comprised deeply sampled blood TCRbeta repertoires from subjects exposed to, actively infected with, or recovered from COVID-19. The material from the prospective study consisted of cDNA or gDNA derived from T cells, B-cell-depleted T cells, or PBMCs.

Study-level results and caveats: The amount of clinical and demographic metadata varied by source and participant and was provided uncurated.

A word on this clone: This receptor's antigen is unknown. Per-base qualities were not stored, and no clone one base away is much larger.

TCRbeta CDR3 regions were amplified from genomic DNA using the immunoSEQ Assay, a bias-controlled multiplex PCR. For the original study's pipeline: The number of nucleated cells in each sample was estimated from the amplification of reference gene primers within the assay. To quantify the absolute abundance of each unique TCRbeta CDR3 rearrangement, sequence reads were collapsed and filtered. Productive Simpson clonality was computed per sample as the square root of Simpson's diversity index over productive rearrangements. TCRdb's version of the immuneACCESS table is confined to in-frame rearrangements and falls short of the full clone set. An unresolved V gene accounts for under half of the shortfall where checked; the remainder is of unknown origin. The V and J calls and clone size come from that table; D and trimming were worked out from the DNA. In this sample the table shows 200,000 to 250,000 clones, around nine tenths of which occur a single time. 15% to 20% of the sample comes from the top ten.

The CDR3 runs 16 amino acids, cysteine and phenylalanine included. Solely the CDR3 DNA is kept, with 48 bases framed from the first base. CDR1 and CDR2 are drawn from the germline V gene: SGHRS, YFSETQ. After removal of 0 bases from V and 2 bases from J, the junction retains 8 bases not matched to a gene. At one collaborating source in Seattle, patients were enrolled during active infection and were followed longitudinally through the course of disease. Whole blood was collected in K2EDTA tubes by collaborating institutions according to the institutions' own protocols. For TCRbeta analysis, collaborators shipped samples as frozen whole blood, isolated PBMCs, or DNA extracted from either of those sample types.

This chain is built from TRBV5-1 and TRBJ2-7; the junction holds 7 bases that match TRBD2. The source material was peripheral blood. This receptor was taken from a man aged 50 to 60 with COVID-19, enrolled during active disease. The CDR3 protein: CASSLGGGSLTYEQYF. The DNA reads as follows: TGCGCCAGCAGCTTGGGCGGCGGGAGCTTAACCTACGAGCAGTACTTC.